What follows are 28 T cell receptor beta chains derived from one specimen sequenced in a study of T-cell memory formation after mild COVID-19. Each CDR3 protein gets one entry after TCRdb re-called the 5' RACE reads with MiXCR. The sample lists about 390,000 distinct CDR3 sequences; about 17% were seen once. The material sequenced was PBMCs or a T cell subset sorted from them (not recorded which). These receptors were taken from a man aged 18 to 30 who had mild COVID-19 (a few samples of this study predate the infection). Cell type and time point are not known.

The rearrangement links TRBV3-1 to TRBJ1-1, with 7 bases fitting TRBD1. The CDR3 has 13 amino acids. Trimming took 8 bases from V and 5 from J; bases not matched to a gene: 8. Germline CDR1 reads LGHDT; CDR2 reads YNNKEL (reference sequence). CDR3 amino acids: CASGNRGMTEAFF. The CDR3 DNA reads TGTGCCAGCGGCAACAGGGGCATGACTGAAGCTTTCTTT.

This sequence joins TRBV7-2 and TRBJ2-2, with TRBD2 as a possible D gene (6 bases). Germline-derived CDR1 and CDR2 are SGHTA and FQGNSA. This CDR3 has 16 amino acids. The V end lost 2 bases, the J end lost 2 bases, and 12 bases lay between the germline ends. CDR3 region: CASSLTRGGNTGELFF. The CDR3 bases are TGTGCCAGCAGCTTAACGCGGGGCGGCAACACCGGGGAGCTGTTTTTT. Together with reference TRBV7-2 and TRBJ2-2, the CDR3 gives the full variable domain: GAGVSQSPSNKVTEKGKDVELRCDPISGHTALYWYRQSLGQGLEFLIYFQGNSAPDKSGLPSDRFSAERTGGSVSTLTIQRTQQEDSAVYLCASSLTRGGNTGELFFGEGSRLTVL.

This clonotype was observed a handful of times. This sequence joins TRBV30 and TRBJ2-2; perhaps TRBD1 as D (5 bases). V lost 1 base to trimming and J lost 5 bases, with 14 bases between them. Germline V gene data show CDR1 as GTSNPN and CDR2 as SVGIG (reference sequence). The CDR3 loop spans 15 amino acids. CDR3 loop: CAWSAAGWGTGELFF. In nucleotides, the CDR3 is TGTGCCTGGAGTGCTGCAGGGTGGGGTACCGGGGAGCTGTTTTTT. Combining the CDR3 with reference TRBV30 and TRBJ2-2 gives the whole variable domain SQTIHQWPATLVQPVGSPLSLECTVEGTSNPNLYWYRQAAGRGLQLLFYSVGIGQISSEVPQNLSASRPQDRQFILSSKKLLLSDSGFYLCAWSAAGWGTGELFFGEGSRLTVL.

The chain recombines TRBV9 with TRBJ1-2; possibly TRBD1 for D (6 bases). V was cut by 0 bases and J by 4 bases, with 19 bases left in between. The CDR3 covers 17 residues. The V gene's germline CDR1 is SGDLS and CDR2 YYNGEE. CDR3 bases: TGTGCCAGCAGCGTAGAGACAGGAGTATCGGCATTCTATGGCTACACCTTC. It specifies CASSVETGVSAFYGYTF.

The chain couples TRBV5-6 to TRBJ2-4; 7 bases are shared with TRBD1. Germline V gives CDR1 SGHDT, CDR2 YYEEEE. V was pared by 3 bases and J by 8 bases, with 8 bases of the junction left unmatched. The CDR3 length is 14 residues. Here the CDR3 DNA reads TGTGCCAGCAGCTCCCGGGACAGAACTTACATTCAGTACTTC. This codes for CASSSRDRTYIQYF.

The gene calls are TRBV12-3 or TRBV12-4 and TRBJ2-2, with D uncertain. Trimming cost V 5 bases and J 2 bases, with 6 bases left between them. The CDR3 sequence is 13 residues long. DNA of the CDR3: TGTGCCAGCAGTCACTTAAACACCGGGGAGCTGTTTTTT. It yields the protein CASSHLNTGELFF.

The chain carries TRBV4-2 and TRBJ1-4; D not resolved. Germline CDR1 and CDR2: LGHNA and YNFKEQ. This CDR3 spans 16 amino acids. V was trimmed by 0 bases and J by 3 bases, leaving 11 bases between them. This chain's CDR3 is CASSQERYLANEKLFF. CDR3 sequence (DNA): TGTGCCAGCAGCCAAGAACGATATTTGGCTAATGAAAAACTGTTTTTT.

This clonotype has a count of ten or more. The V call is TRBV3-1, the J call TRBJ2-3; TRBD2 matches at 11 bases. The V and J ends lost 5 bases and 1 base, in that order; junction bases with no gene match: 5. This CDR3 comprises 16 residues. CDR1 is LGHDT, CDR2 YNNKEL, per germline (reference sequence). DNA for the CDR3: TGTGCCAGCAGCTTCGTAGCGGGGGGGGGCACAGATACGCAGTATTTT. Encoded protein: CASSFVAGGGTDTQYF.

The rearrangement uses TRBV5-1 and TRBJ1-2; 10 nucleotides match TRBD1. In germline, CDR1 is SGHRS, CDR2 YFSETQ. The CDR3 has 16 amino acids. J gave up 2 bases and V 7 bases, and 11 bases lay outside the gene matches. The CDR3, as DNA: TGCGCCAGCTCCCGGGACAGGGGTCACTTCAACTATGGCTACACCTTC. This codes for CASSRDRGHFNYGYTF.

The chain recombines TRBV14 with TRBJ1-2; unclear D gene. CDR1 is SGHDN, CDR2 FVKESK, per germline. The ends were cut back, 1 base at V and 5 bases at J, with 8 bases in the middle. The length of the CDR3 is 13 residues. CDR3 amino acids: CASSQALGYGYTF. The DNA for the CDR3 is TGTGCCAGCAGCCAAGCCCTGGGTTATGGCTACACCTTC.

This clonotype was seen only a few times. The chain is built from TRBV5-1 and TRBJ2-1; the D is unclear. The CDR3 is 14 amino acids. The V end lost 4 bases, the J end lost 7 bases, and 15 bases lay between the germline ends. In germline, CDR1 is SGHRS, CDR2 YFSETQ. The CDR3 spells CASSRQLSPNEQFF. DNA for the CDR3: TGCGCCAGCAGCAGACAACTGTCACCGAATGAGCAGTTCTTC.

The V gene is TRBV11-2, the J gene TRBJ2-7; D perhaps matches TRBD1 (7 bases). Per the germline V gene, CDR1 is SGHAT and CDR2 is FQNNGV. With 5 bases removed from V and 6 bases from J, the gap between germline ends came to 11 bases. This CDR3 has 12 residues. The CDR3 nucleotides read TGTGCCAGCAGCACCCAGGGGGGCGAGCAGTACTTC. Its translation is CASSTQGGEQYF. Supplemented by reference TRBV11-2 and TRBJ2-7, the full variable domain reads EAGVAQSPRYKIIEKRQSVAFWCNPISGHATLYWYQQILGQGPKLLIQFQNNGVVDDSQLPKDRFSAERLKGVDSTLKIQPAKLEDSAVYLCASSTQGGEQYFGPGTRLTVT.

V gene TRBV24-1 combines with J gene TRBJ2-3; 8 nucleotides match TRBD2. J was trimmed by 1 base and V by 1 base; bases with no gene match: 6. This CDR3 spans 17 amino acids. Per the germline V gene, CDR1 is KGHDR and CDR2 is SFDVKD. The CDR3 DNA reads TGTGCCACCAGTGATTTACGAACTAGCGGCCGCACAGATACGCAGTATTTT. It translates to CATSDLRTSGRTDTQYF.

This clonotype occurred many times. The V call is TRBV5-1, the J call TRBJ2-2; D is possibly TRBD1 (6 bases). CDR1 is SGHRS and CDR2 is YFSETQ in the germline V gene. CDR3 size: 18 residues. Deletions cut 4 bases from V and 0 bases from J, with 19 bases between. The chain's CDR3 is CASSPWPDRSSNTGELFF. In DNA, the CDR3 is TGCGCCAGCAGCCCCTGGCCTGACAGGAGTTCGAACACCGGGGAGCTGTTTTTT.

CDR3 DNA: TGTGCCACCAGCAGAGATCTTGCGGCGGGGGCGCAGTATTTT. As protein: CATSRDLAAGAQYF. The chain employs TRBV15 and TRBJ2-3; 7 bases are a match to TRBD2. The CDR3 contains 14 residues. Per germline, CDR1 LNHNV and CDR2 YYDKDF (reference sequence). The V segment lost 0 bases and the J segment 10 bases; nucleotides outside the gene matches: 7. Full variable domain (rest looked up from reference TRBV15 and TRBJ2-3): DAMVIQNPRYQVTQFGKPVTLSCSQTLNHNVMYWYQQKSSQAPKLLFHYYDKDFNNEADTPDNFQSRRPNTSFCFLDIRSPGLGDTAMYLCATSRDLAAGAQYFGPGTRLTVL.

V is TRBV27 and J is TRBJ2-1; 8 positions match TRBD1. The CDR3 is 15 residues long. The germline V gene has CDR1 MNHEY and CDR2 SMNVEV (reference sequence). J gave up 0 bases and V 7 bases, and 5 bases lay outside the gene matches. The CDR3 bases are TGTGCCAGCAAGACAGGGGCGAGCTCCTACAATGAGCAGTTCTTC. Protein: CASKTGASSYNEQFF.

The chain employs TRBV11-1 and TRBJ2-5; D could derive from TRBD1 or TRBD2 (5 bases each). Germline V lookup: CDR1 SGHAT, CDR2 FQDESV (reference sequence). The length of the CDR3 is 14 residues. Trimming took 3 bases from V and 4 from J, leaving 12 bases between them. CDR3 amino acids: CASSLGDARETQYF. CDR3 nucleotide sequence: TGTGCCAGCAGCTTGGGGGACGCCCGAGAGACCCAGTACTTC. Using reference TRBV11-1 and TRBJ2-5 for the parts outside the CDR3, the full variable domain is EAEVAQSPRYKITEKSQAVAFWCDPISGHATLYWYRQILGQGPELLVQFQDESVVDDSQLPKDRFSAERLKGVDSTLKIQPAELGDSAMYLCASSLGDARETQYFGPGTRLLVL.

The rearrangement uses TRBV7-9 and TRBJ1-2; D uncertain. The CDR3 loop spans 12 amino acids. The V end was cut by 9 bases, the J end by 6 bases, with 14 bases between. Looked up from germline, CDR1 is SEHNR and CDR2 is FQNEAQ (reference sequence). This CDR3 reads CASEAGLNGYTF. The CDR3 bases are TGTGCCAGTGAGGCCGGATTGAATGGCTACACCTTC.

This clonotype was recorded a few times. The rearrangement links TRBV7-3 to TRBJ1-2, with TRBD1 as a possible D gene (6 bases). CDR1 is SGHTA, CDR2 FQGTGA, per germline. Trimming removed 5 bases from V and 7 bases from J, with 14 bases in between. This CDR3 contains 13 residues. Here the CDR3 reads CASSPAGAAGYTF. Written as DNA, the CDR3 is TGTGCCAGCAGCCCTGCGGGGGCGGCTGGCTACACCTTC.

This clonotype turned up a few times. The chain combines TRBV15 with TRBJ2-3; 13 positions agree with TRBD2. Trimming at V came to 0 bases and at J to 4 bases, leaving 4 bases not matched to a gene. Germline loops: CDR1 LNHNV, CDR2 YYDKDF (reference sequence). The CDR3 covers 17 residues. CDR3 in DNA: TGTGCCACCAGCAGAGATCGTACTAGCGGGGGGGCAGATACGCAGTATTTT. Encoded protein: CATSRDRTSGGADTQYF.

The J gene is TRBJ1-6, the V gene TRBV27; D not certain. The ends were cut back, 8 bases at V and 10 bases at J, with 6 bases in the middle. The CDR3 runs to 10 residues. Germline V gene sequence: CDR1 MNHEY, CDR2 SMNVEV (reference sequence). The chain's CDR3 is CASGSSPLHF. DNA of the CDR3: TGTGCCAGCGGTTCATCACCCCTCCACTTT.

This clonotype was detected only a few times. The chain has TRBV28 and TRBJ2-7; D gene unclear. The V end lost 5 bases, the J end lost 0 bases, and 11 bases lay between the germline ends. CDR1 is MDHEN and CDR2 is SYDVKM in the germline V gene. The CDR3 has 14 residues. CDR3 nucleotide sequence: TGTGCCAGCAGTCCCCCCCGGTTCTCCTACGAGCAGTACGTC. Its translation: CASSPPRFSYEQYV.

The sample holds a few counts of this clonotype. CDR3 nucleotides: TGTGCCAGCAGTGAAAGGGCGGTCTCCTACGAGCAGTACGTC. Protein sequence: CASSERAVSYEQYV. V gene TRBV6-1 combines with J gene TRBJ2-7; unclear D gene. Looked up from germline, CDR1 is MNHNS and CDR2 is SASEGT. V was trimmed by 2 bases and J by 0 bases, leaving 8 bases between them. The CDR3 has 14 residues.

This clonotype was seen a handful of times. The chain links TRBV7-2 to TRBJ2-3; D may be TRBD1 (6 bases). From germline, CDR1 is SGHTA and CDR2 FQGNSA. Trimming pared 6 bases from V and 0 bases from J, leaving 16 bases between. This CDR3 spans 16 amino acids. The CDR3 is CASRPAGGGSTDTQYF. As DNA, the CDR3 is TGTGCCAGCAGACCAGCTGGGGGCGGTAGCACAGATACGCAGTATTTT.

Only a few counts were recorded for this clonotype. The V and J genes are TRBV4-1 and TRBJ2-7; 9 positions match TRBD1. V was pared by 3 bases and J by 6 bases, with 6 bases of the junction left unmatched. CDR1 and CDR2 from the germline V gene are MGHRA and YSYEKL. CDR3 length: 14 amino acids. For the CDR3, the DNA is TGCGCCAGCAGCCAGGCGGGACAGGGAGGCGAGCAGTACTTC. It yields the protein CASSQAGQGGEQYF.

The rearrangement links TRBV12-3 or TRBV12-4 to TRBJ1-6; no definite D call. The CDR3 is 13 residues long. V dropped 1 base and J dropped 9 bases, with 7 bases sitting between them. CDR3 region: CASSLDGISPLHF. The CDR3 DNA reads TGTGCCAGCAGTTTAGACGGAATTTCACCCCTCCACTTT.

The V and J genes are TRBV24-1 and TRBJ2-2, with D possibly being TRBD1 (6 bases). Germline V gene lookup returns CDR1 KGHDR and CDR2 SFDVKD. This CDR3 region has 15 residues. V dropped 3 bases and J dropped 8 bases, with 15 bases sitting between them. CDR3 sequence (DNA): TGTGCCACCAGTGATGATCAGGGGTACAAGGGGGAGCTGTTTTTT. Translation gives CATSDDQGYKGELFF.

This clonotype showed up many times. The genes are TRBV5-1 and TRBJ2-2, with D perhaps being TRBD1 or TRBD2 (5 bases each). Germline lookup yields CDR1 SGHRS and CDR2 YFSETQ. The V gene lost 1 base and the J gene lost 0 bases, with 7 bases spanning the gap. The CDR3 covers 15 residues. CDR3 DNA: TGCGCCAGCAGCTTGAAGGGACCGAACACCGGGGAGCTGTTTTTT. The encoded protein is CASSLKGPNTGELFF.